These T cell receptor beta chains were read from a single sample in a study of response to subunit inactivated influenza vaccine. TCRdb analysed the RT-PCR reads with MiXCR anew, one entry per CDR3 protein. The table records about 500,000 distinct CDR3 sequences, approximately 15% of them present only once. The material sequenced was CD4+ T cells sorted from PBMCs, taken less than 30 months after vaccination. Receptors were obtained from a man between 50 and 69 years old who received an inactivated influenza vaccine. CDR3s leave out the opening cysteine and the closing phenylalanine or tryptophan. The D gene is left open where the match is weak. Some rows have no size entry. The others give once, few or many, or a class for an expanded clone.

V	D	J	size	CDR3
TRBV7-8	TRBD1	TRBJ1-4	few	ASKGQGDLF
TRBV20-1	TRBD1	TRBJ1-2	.	SARGQDNYGYT
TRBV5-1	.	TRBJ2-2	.	ASSLVVSKTGELF
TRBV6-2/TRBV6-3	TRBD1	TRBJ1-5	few	ASSTGGSTGQPQH
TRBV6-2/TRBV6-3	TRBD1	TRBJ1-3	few	ASSYDRVSGNTIY
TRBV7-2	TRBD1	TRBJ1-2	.	ASSSPSGTGGGGYT
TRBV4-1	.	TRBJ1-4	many	ASSQERKGLGEKLF
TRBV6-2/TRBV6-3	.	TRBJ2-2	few	ASSYGQFTGELF
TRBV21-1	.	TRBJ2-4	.	ASREAGYKNIQY
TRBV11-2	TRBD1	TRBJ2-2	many	ASTSGQSTGELF
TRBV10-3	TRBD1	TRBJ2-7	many	AISEFTGGYEQY
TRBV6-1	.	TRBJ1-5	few	ASSGGYSSNQPQH
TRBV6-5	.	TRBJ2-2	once	ASSYFRGGTGELF
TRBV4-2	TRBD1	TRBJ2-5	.	ASSPTGAQETQY
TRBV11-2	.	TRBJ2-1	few	ASSIGRADEQF
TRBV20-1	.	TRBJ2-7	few	SASPGYEQY
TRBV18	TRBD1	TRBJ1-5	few	TSSSGTGGNQPQH
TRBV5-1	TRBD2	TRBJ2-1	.	ASSSLAGGRYNEQF
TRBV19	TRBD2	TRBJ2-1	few	ASSSLLAGLRHEQF